This TCR beta chain was obtained from a study of tumor and adjacent non-tumor tissue in lung cancer. Notes on the study in general: Significantly higher TCR diversity was found in tumor than normal lung.

TCRbeta libraries were built with three rounds of nested PCR, modified from ARM-PCR. MiXCR, applied by TCRdb to the multiplex PCR reads, yields one record per CDR3 protein. Of roughly 120,000 distinct CDR3 sequences in the sample, more than 60% are singletons; the top ten hold more than 35%. In regard to this clonotype: The target antigen is unknown. The germline gene is not matched at one end of the junction; a read error may be the cause.

No cell sorting was done before RNA was extracted from the tissue. The CDR3 runs to 15 residues. Germline loops: CDR1 SGHAT, CDR2 FQDESV (reference sequence). The sequence was obtained from a woman aged 55-69 years with non-small cell lung cancer. Sequenced input: lung tumor tissue. The chain recombines TRBV11-1 with TRBJ1-1, with a tentative D call TRBD1 (5 bases). CDR3 residues: CASNSPTELNNEAFF. The CDR3 DNA follows: TGTGCCAGCAACTCCCCGACAGAACTGAACAATGAAGCTTTCTTT.